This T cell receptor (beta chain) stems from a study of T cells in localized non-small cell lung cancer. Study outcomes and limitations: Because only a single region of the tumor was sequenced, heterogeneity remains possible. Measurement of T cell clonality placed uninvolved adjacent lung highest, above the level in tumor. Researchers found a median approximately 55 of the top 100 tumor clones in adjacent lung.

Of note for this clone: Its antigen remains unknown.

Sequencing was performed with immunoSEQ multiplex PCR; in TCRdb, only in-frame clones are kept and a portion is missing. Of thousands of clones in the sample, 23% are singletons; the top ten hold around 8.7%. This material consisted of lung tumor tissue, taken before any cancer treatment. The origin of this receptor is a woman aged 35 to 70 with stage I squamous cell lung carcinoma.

CDR3 nucleotide sequence: TGCGCCAGCAGTGACCCAGGTTCGGAGACCCAGTACTTC. It yields the protein CASSDPGSETQYF. The chain is built from TRBV10-2 and TRBJ2-5; D is uncertain. Between the trimmed V and J ends, which lost 3 bases and 5 bases, there was a span of 10 bases. This CDR3 is built from 13 residues. Germline CDR1 and CDR2: WSHSY and SAAADI.